The T cell receptor (beta chain) under discussion was sequenced for a study of shared clonotypes between healthy human individuals. Profiling relied on immunoSEQ multiplex PCR, and the TCRdb table lists in-frame clones only, not all of them. This table has nearly 1 million clones, about three quarters appearing once. The sequencing sample was made of memory CD4+ T cells sorted from blood. Subset denoted: CD45RA-negative fraction. The clonotype originates from a man younger than 35 in good health.

In nucleotides, the CDR3 is TGTGCCTGGAGTCCTGATGTCACAGATACGCAGTATTTT. It specifies CAWSPDVTDTQYF. The chain carries TRBV30 and TRBJ2-3; D is ambiguous. CDR3 length equals 13 residues. V lost 2 bases and J 2 bases, leaving 8 bases between the germline ends. The V gene's germline CDR1 is GTSNPN and CDR2 SVGIG (reference sequence).